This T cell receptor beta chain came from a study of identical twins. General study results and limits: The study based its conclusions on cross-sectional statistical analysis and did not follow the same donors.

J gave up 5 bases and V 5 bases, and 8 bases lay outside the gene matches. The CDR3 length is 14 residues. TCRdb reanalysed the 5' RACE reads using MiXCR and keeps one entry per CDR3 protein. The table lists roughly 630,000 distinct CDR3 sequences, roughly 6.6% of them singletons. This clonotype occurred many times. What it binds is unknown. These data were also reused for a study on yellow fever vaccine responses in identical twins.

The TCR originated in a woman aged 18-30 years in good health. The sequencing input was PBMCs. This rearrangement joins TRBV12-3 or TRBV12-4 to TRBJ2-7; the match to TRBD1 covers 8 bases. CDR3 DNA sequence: TGTGCCAGCAGTCTCGGACAGGGTTTCCACGAGCAGTACTTC. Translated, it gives CASSLGQGFHEQYF.